Below, 6 T cell receptor beta chains from the same sample are listed, as sequenced in a study of neurological immune-mediated disorders. Each CDR3 protein gets one entry after TCRdb re-called the 5' RACE reads with MiXCR. The sample contains approximately 21,000 distinct CDR3 sequences, approximately 6.6% of which appear only once. The specimen sequenced was CD8+ T cells from blood. The receptor source for this set is a man younger than 30 in good health.

This clonotype has ten or more counts. CDR3 nucleotides: TGCAGTGCTGGGACTAGCGGGGGGGCCGTCAATGAGCAGTTCTTC. As protein: CSAGTSGGAVNEQFF. The chain couples TRBV20-1 to TRBJ2-1; TRBD2 agrees at 16 bases. The germline V gene has CDR1 DFQATT and CDR2 SNEGSKA (reference sequence). Trimming removed 5 bases from V and 6 bases from J; junction bases left unmatched: 4. The CDR3 length is 15 residues.

This clonotype was observed at least ten times. The chain joins TRBV20-1 to TRBJ2-7, with 9 bases identical to TRBD2. V lost 1 base to trimming and J lost 3 bases; unmatched junction nucleotides: 4. The CDR3 is 14 residues long. Germline CDR1 is DFQATT and CDR2 is SNEGSKA (reference sequence). The DNA for the CDR3 is TGCAGTGCTAGAGGGCTAGCGGGGCGCTACGAGCAGTACTTC. Translated, it gives CSARGLAGRYEQYF.

This clonotype was counted once. The rearrangement links TRBV7-2 to TRBJ1-2; D is unclear. The V gene lost 6 bases and the J gene lost 5 bases, with 19 bases spanning the gap. From germline, CDR1 is SGHTA and CDR2 FQGNSA. The CDR3 totals 15 residues. CDR3 residues: CASRPGIALLYGYTF. The CDR3 bases are TGTGCCAGCAGACCTGGGATAGCCCTACTGTATGGCTACACCTTC.

This clonotype was found many times. In DNA form, the CDR3 reads TGTGCCAGCAGTTCGCTTGGCAGGGGAGGAAACACCATATATTTT. This sequence encodes CASSSLGRGGNTIYF. The chain links TRBV7-2 to TRBJ1-3, with D possibly being TRBD1 (6 bases). Trimming shortened V by 6 bases and J by 4 bases, and 16 bases separated the two germline ends. This CDR3 contains 15 residues. CDR1 is SGHTA, CDR2 FQGNSA, per germline. Full variable domain (rest looked up from reference TRBV7-2 and TRBJ1-3): GAGVSQSPSNKVTEKGKDVELRCDPISGHTALYWYRQSLGQGLEFLIYFQGNSAPDKSGLPSDRFSAERTGGSVSTLTIQRTQQEDSAVYLCASSSLGRGGNTIYFGEGSWLTVV.

This clonotype was seen at least ten times. V usage is TRBV20-1 and J usage is TRBJ1-4; 9 bases fit TRBD1. CDR3 length: 15 amino acids. The V and J ends lost 5 bases and 4 bases, in that order; junction bases with no gene match: 8. The V gene's germline CDR1 is DFQATT and CDR2 SNEGSKA (reference sequence). The CDR3 DNA reads as TGCAGTGCTGGGACAGGGCCTATCATTAATGAAAAACTGTTTTTT. Protein product: CSAGTGPIINEKLFF.

This clonotype was observed many times. V is TRBV5-1 and J is TRBJ2-7, with 8 bases identical to TRBD1. The CDR3 totals 12 residues. Germline values: CDR1 SGHRS, CDR2 YFSETQ. Trimming cost V 1 base and J 6 bases; bases outside gene matches: 0. The CDR3 bases are TGCGCCAGCAGCTTGACAGGGGGCGAGCAGTACTTC. This sequence encodes CASSLTGGEQYF. Looking up the rest from reference TRBV5-1 and TRBJ2-7 gives the full variable domain: KAGVTQTPRYLIKTRGQQVTLSCSPISGHRSVSWYQQTPGQGLQFLFEYFSETQRNKGNFPGRFSGRQFSNSRSEMNVSTLELGDSALYLCASSLTGGEQYFGPGTRLTVT.